The rows below give T cell receptor beta chains drawn from one sample of a study of shared clonotypes between healthy human individuals. Profiling relied on immunoSEQ multiplex PCR, and the TCRdb table lists in-frame clones only, not all of them. There are about 2,500,000 clones in the sample; around nine tenths occur only once, and around 0.15% lies in the top ten. The sequencing input was naive CD4+ T cells sorted from blood. The receptors here all came from a man between 18 and 29 years old in good health. Each CDR3 is given with its conserved first and last residue. The D gene is left open where the match is weak. Rows may omit the clone size; those that give it use once, few, many or a size class.

J gene | clone size | V gene | D gene | CDR3 length | CDR3 DNA | CDR3 protein
TRBJ2-7 | once | TRBV5-4 | TRBD2 | 15 | TGTGCCAGCAGCCTAGCCGGGACTATTACCTACGAGCAGTACTTC | CASSLAGTITYEQYF
TRBJ1-1 | . | TRBV5-4 | TRBD1 | 16 | TGTGCCAGCAGCTTCTCTTCCGGACAGGGGAACACTGAAGCTTTCTTT | CASSFSSGQGNTEAFF
TRBJ1-1 | . | TRBV10-3 | TRBD1 | 12 | TGTGCCATCAGTGAGGGACAGGGTGTTTCTTTCTTT | CAISEGQGVSFF
TRBJ2-1 | . | TRBV13 | . | 18 | TGTGCCAGCAGCTTAATGGGTGTAGGTGGGAGGCCCTACAATGAGCAGTTCTTC | CASSLMGVGGRPYNEQFF
TRBJ2-7 | . | TRBV6-6 | . | 12 | TGTGCCAGCAGCAGGGATTCCTACGAGCAGTACTTC | CASSRDSYEQYF
TRBJ2-3 | . | TRBV4-1 | TRBD2 | 18 | TGCGCCAGCAGATCCGGCCGCCTAGCGGGGACTAGCACAGATACGCAGTATTTT | CASRSGRLAGTSTDTQYF
TRBJ2-1 | . | TRBV9 | TRBD2 | 15 | TGTGCCAGCAGCGTAAGACTAGCGGGTTACAATGAGCAGTTCTTC | CASSVRLAGYNEQFF
TRBJ2-7 | . | TRBV19 | . | 14 | TGTGCCAGTAGTATAGACGGGGGACCGGCGGAGCAGTACTTC | CASSIDGGPAEQYF
TRBJ1-2 | . | TRBV18 | . | 16 | TGTGCCAGCTCACCAGAGTCCGCAGGGAGAAGGGATGGCTACACCTTC | CASSPESAGRRDGYTF
TRBJ1-1 | . | TRBV6-6 | . | 14 | TGTGCCAGCACGGCAGGTTTTTTGGGGACTGAAGCTTTCTTT | CASTAGFLGTEAFF
TRBJ1-5 | few | TRBV6-5 | . | 15 | TGTGCCAGCAGTTACTCGTCGGGGCTTGGTCAGCCCCAGCATTTT | CASSYSSGLGQPQHF
TRBJ1-6 | . | TRBV30 | . | 15 | TGTGCCTGGAGTAGATTGAACTCCTATAATTCACCCCTCCACTTT | CAWSRLNSYNSPLHF
TRBJ1-6 | few | TRBV10-1 | . | 16 | TGCGCCAGCAGTGACCTAGAAAGGTCGGGGGATTCACCCCTCCACTTT | CASSDLERSGDSPLHF
TRBJ1-3 | . | TRBV11-2 | . | 15 | TGTGCCAGCAGCCCGAGGGGGGGTACTGGAAACACCATATATTTT | CASSPRGGTGNTIYF
TRBJ2-7 | . | TRBV6-5 | TRBD2 | 14 | TGTGCCAGCAGGAGACTAGCGGGAGCACTCGAGCAGTACTTC | CASRRLAGALEQYF